A selection of T cell receptor beta chains follows, all from one sample in a study of blood T cell repertoires in COVID-19. Profiling relied on immunoSEQ multiplex PCR, and the TCRdb table lists in-frame clones only, not all of them. This table holds 130,000 to 150,000 clones, approximately 80% found once. The source material was peripheral blood. The source is a woman older than 75 in a cohort sampled during active or convalescent COVID-19. Each CDR3 is given with its conserved first and last residue. The D gene is left open where the match is weak. The listing skips clone size in some rows; elsewhere it reads once, few, many or a size class.

size,V,length,J,D,CDR3,DNA
NA,TRBV18,15,TRBJ1-4,NA,CASSPGFSAREKLFF,TGTGCCAGCTCACCAGGTTTTTCCGCCCGGGAAAAACTGTTTTTT
NA,TRBV5-1,20,TRBJ2-3,TRBD1,CASSPGGLGLAGQGSDTQYF,TGCGCCAGCAGCCCCGGAGGCTTGGGTCTGGCGGGACAGGGGTCCGATACGCAGTATTTT
NA,TRBV3-1/TRBV3-2,15,TRBJ1-2,NA,CASSQGVVAVEGYTF,TGTGCCAGCAGCCAAGGGGTAGTTGCGGTAGAGGGCTACACCTTC
NA,TRBV30,14,TRBJ1-1,TRBD1,CAWNPGTGNTEAFF,TGTGCCTGGAACCCGGGGACAGGGAACACTGAAGCTTTCTTT
NA,TRBV10-3,14,TRBJ1-4,TRBD1,CAISGQGLNEKLFF,TGTGCCATCAGTGGACAGGGATTAAATGAAAAACTGTTTTTT
NA,TRBV15,13,TRBJ1-1,NA,CATSRNRETEAFF,TGTGCCACCAGCAGGAACAGGGAAACTGAAGCTTTCTTT
NA,TRBV5-1,15,TRBJ2-1,TRBD2,CASSLTSGAGKGQFF,TGCGCCAGCAGCTTGACTAGCGGGGCTGGGAAGGGGCAGTTCTTC
once,TRBV3-1/TRBV3-2,16,TRBJ2-5,TRBD2,CASSQGGRAGLETQYF,TGTGCCAGCAGCCAAGGAGGGAGGGCTGGATTGGAGACCCAGTACTTC
NA,TRBV7-2,18,TRBJ2-3,TRBD2,CASSLRSLASGPTDTQYF,TGTGCCAGCAGCTTAAGGAGTCTGGCTAGCGGACCCACAGATACGCAGTATTTT
NA,TRBV12-3/TRBV12-4,13,TRBJ1-1,NA,CASSLYRNTEAFF,TGTGCCAGCAGTTTATACAGAAACACTGAAGCTTTCTTT
NA,TRBV5-1,17,TRBJ1-3,NA,CASSLGVRLSSGNTIYF,TGCGCCAGCAGCTTGGGCGTCAGGTTGAGCTCTGGAAACACCATATATTTT
NA,TRBV7-9,15,TRBJ2-5,NA,CASSLGRGSQETQYF,TGTGCCAGCAGCTTAGGAAGGGGGTCCCAAGAGACCCAGTACTTC
NA,TRBV6-2/TRBV6-3,14,TRBJ2-1,NA,CASSAPPIWQGTIF,TGTGCCAGCAGTGCCCCCCCAATCTGGCAGGGGACTATCTTC
NA,TRBV5-1,16,TRBJ2-3,TRBD2,CASSLTSGATTDTQYF,TGCGCCAGCAGCTTGACTAGCGGGGCCACCACAGATACGCAGTATTTT
NA,TRBV3-1/TRBV3-2,14,TRBJ2-7,TRBD2,CASSQTSGWDEQYF,TGTGCCAGCAGCCAGACTAGCGGGTGGGACGAGCAGTACTTC
NA,TRBV19,13,TRBJ1-2,NA,CASSDKGSYGYTF,TGTGCCAGTAGTGATAAGGGGTCCTATGGCTACACCTTC
NA,TRBV10-3,13,TRBJ1-5,NA,CAISESKTPRQHF,TGTGCCATCAGTGAGTCGAAAACGCCGAGACAGCATTTT
NA,TRBV14,13,TRBJ2-3,NA,CASSQFSRDTQYF,TGTGCCAGCAGCCAATTCTCCCGGGATACGCAGTATTTT
NA,TRBV7-3,14,TRBJ2-3,NA,CASSPTTATDTQYF,TGTGCCAGCAGCCCGACGACAGCAACAGATACGCAGTATTTT
NA,TRBV5-1,16,TRBJ2-1,NA,CASSFLVHGPREEQFF,TGCGCCAGCAGCTTCTTGGTTCACGGCCCGCGGGAAGAGCAGTTCTTC